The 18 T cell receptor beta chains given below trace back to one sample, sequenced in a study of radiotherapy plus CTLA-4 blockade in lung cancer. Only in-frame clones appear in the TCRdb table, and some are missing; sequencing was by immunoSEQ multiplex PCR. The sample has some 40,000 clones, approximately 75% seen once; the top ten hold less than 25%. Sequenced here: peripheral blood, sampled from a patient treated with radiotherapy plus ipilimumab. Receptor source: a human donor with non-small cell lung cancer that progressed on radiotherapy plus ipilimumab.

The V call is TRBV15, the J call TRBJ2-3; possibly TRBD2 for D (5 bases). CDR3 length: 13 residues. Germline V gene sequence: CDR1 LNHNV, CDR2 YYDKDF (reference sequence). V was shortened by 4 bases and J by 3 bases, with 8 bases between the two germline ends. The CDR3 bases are TGTGCCACCAGCAATTCGGGGACAGATACGCAGTATTTT. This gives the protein CATSNSGTDTQYF.

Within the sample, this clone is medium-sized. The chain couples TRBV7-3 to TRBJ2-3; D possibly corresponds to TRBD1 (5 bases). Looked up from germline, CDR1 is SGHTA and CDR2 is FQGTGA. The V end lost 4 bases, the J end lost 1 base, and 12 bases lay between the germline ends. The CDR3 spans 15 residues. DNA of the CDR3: TGTGCCAGCAGCTACGACAGTGGGGGCACAGATACGCAGTATTTT. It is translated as CASSYDSGGTDTQYF.

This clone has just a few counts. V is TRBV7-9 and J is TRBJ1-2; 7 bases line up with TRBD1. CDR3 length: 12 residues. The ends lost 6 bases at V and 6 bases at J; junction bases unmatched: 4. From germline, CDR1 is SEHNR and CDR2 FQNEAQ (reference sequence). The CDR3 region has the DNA TGTGCCAGCAGTCTCCAGGGGGATGGCTACACCTTC. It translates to CASSLQGDGYTF.

CDR3 sequence reads: CAIGQQQEQYF. DNA for the CDR3: TGTGCCATTGGACAGCAGCAGGAGCAGTACTTC. The V and J genes are TRBV10-3 and TRBJ2-7; a weak D match, TRBD1 (6 bases). Trimming took off 9 bases at V and 7 bases at J, with 13 bases between the two ends. In germline, CDR1 is ENHRY, CDR2 SYGVKD. The CDR3 is 11 residues long.

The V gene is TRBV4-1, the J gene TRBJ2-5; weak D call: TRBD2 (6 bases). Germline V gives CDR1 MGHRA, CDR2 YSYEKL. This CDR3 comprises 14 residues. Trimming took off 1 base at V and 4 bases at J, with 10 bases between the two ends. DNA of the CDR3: TGCGCCAGCAGCCAAGGACTAGTCCCAGAGACCCAGTACTTC. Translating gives CASSQGLVPETQYF.

CDR3 amino acids: CASSRTDRGPVYGYTF. The DNA for the CDR3 is TGCGCCAGCAGCCGGACGGACAGGGGGCCTGTCTATGGCTACACCTTC. The V call is TRBV4-1, the J call TRBJ1-2, with 11 nucleotides matching TRBD1. Germline V gene data show CDR1 as MGHRA and CDR2 as YSYEKL. There are 16 residues in the CDR3. With 4 bases clipped from V and 4 bases from J, the junction kept 8 bases outside the gene matches.

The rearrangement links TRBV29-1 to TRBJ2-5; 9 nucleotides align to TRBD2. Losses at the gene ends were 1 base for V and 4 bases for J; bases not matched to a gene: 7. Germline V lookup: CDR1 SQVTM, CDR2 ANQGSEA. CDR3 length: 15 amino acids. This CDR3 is CSVEVGGGAAETQYF. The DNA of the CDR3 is TGCAGCGTTGAAGTCGGCGGGGGGGCGGCAGAGACCCAGTACTTC. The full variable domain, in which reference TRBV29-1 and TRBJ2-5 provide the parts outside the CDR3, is SAVISQKPSRDICQRGTSLTIQCQVDSQVTMMFWYRQQPGQSLTLIATANQGSEATYESGFVIDKFPISRPNLTFSTLTVSNMSPEDSSIYLCSVEVGGGAAETQYFGPGTRLLVL.

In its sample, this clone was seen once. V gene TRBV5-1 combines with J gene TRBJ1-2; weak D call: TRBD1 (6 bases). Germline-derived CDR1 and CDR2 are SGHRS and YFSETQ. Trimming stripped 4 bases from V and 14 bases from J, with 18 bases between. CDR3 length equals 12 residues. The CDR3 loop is CASSLGQGLWTF. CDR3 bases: TGCGCCAGCAGCCTGGGACAAGGTCTGTGGACCTTC.

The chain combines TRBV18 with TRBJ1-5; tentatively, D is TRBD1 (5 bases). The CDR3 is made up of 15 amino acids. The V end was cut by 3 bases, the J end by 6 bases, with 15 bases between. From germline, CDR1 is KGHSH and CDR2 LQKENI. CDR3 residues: CASSPFDSGVQPQHF. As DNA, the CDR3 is TGTGCCAGCTCACCTTTCGATTCGGGGGTTCAGCCCCAGCATTTT.

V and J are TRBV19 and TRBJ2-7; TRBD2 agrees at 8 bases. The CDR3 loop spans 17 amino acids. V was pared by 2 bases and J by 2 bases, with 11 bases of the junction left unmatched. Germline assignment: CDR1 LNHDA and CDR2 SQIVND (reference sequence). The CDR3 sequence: CASSISAAGVSAYEQYF. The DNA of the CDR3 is TGTGCCAGTAGTATATCAGCAGCGGGGGTTTCCGCCTACGAGCAGTACTTC.

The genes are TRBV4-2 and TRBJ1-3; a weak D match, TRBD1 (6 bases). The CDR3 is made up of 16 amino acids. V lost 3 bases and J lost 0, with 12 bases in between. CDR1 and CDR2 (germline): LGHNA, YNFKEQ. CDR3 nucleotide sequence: TGTGCCAGCAGCCAGACACAGGGAAACTCTGGAAACACCATATATTTT. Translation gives CASSQTQGNSGNTIYF.

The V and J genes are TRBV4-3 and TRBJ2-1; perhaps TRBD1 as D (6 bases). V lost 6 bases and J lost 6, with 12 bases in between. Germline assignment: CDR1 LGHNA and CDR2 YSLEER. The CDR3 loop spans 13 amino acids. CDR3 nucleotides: TGCGCCAGCAGGCCGGTAGGGGGCAATGAGCAGTTCTTC. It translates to CASRPVGGNEQFF.

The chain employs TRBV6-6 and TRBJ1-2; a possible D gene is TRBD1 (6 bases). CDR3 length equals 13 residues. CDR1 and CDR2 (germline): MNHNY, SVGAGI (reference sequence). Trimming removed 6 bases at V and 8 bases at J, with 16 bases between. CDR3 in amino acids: CASSSGVLRGYTF. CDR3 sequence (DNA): TGTGCCAGCAGCTCAGGGGTTCTAAGGGGCTACACCTTC.

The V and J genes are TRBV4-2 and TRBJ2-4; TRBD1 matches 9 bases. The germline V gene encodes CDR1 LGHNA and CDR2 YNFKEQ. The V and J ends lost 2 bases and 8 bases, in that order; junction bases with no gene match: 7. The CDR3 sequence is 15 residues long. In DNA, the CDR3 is TGTGCCAGCAGCCAAAACACAGGGGGCCTGGACATTCAGTACTTC. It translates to CASSQNTGGLDIQYF.

Here the CDR3 DNA reads TGTGCCAGCAGCCAACAGGGCACAGGGGCCAACGTCCTGACTTTC. It yields the protein CASSQQGTGANVLTF. V is TRBV27 and J is TRBJ2-6, with D tentatively TRBD1 (6 bases). Trimming stripped 6 bases from V and 4 bases from J, with 13 bases between. CDR3 length: 15 amino acids. Germline CDR1 is MNHEY and CDR2 is SMNVEV (reference sequence).

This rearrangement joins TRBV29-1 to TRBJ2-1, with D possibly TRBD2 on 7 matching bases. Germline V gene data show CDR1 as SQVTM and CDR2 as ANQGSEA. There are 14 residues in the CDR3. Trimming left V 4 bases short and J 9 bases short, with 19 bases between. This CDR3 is CSVVGGGGRGEQFF. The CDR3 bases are TGCAGCGTTGTAGGAGGGGGGGGGCGTGGTGAGCAGTTCTTC.

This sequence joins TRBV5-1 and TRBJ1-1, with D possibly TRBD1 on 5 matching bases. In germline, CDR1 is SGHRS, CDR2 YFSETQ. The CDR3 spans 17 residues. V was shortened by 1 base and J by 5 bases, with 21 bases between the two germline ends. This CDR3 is CASSLSGGGVGGTEAFF. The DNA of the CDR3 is TGCGCCAGCAGCTTGAGTGGAGGAGGGGTTGGAGGAACTGAAGCTTTCTTT.

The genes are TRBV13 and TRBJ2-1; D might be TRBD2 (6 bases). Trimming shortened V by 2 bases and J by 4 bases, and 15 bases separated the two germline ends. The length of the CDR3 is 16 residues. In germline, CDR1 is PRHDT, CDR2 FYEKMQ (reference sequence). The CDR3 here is CASSLNIGGVYNEQFF. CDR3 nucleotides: TGTGCCAGCAGCTTAAACATTGGCGGGGTTTACAATGAGCAGTTCTTC.